The next 22 T cell receptor beta chains were all read from a single sample in a study of blood T cell repertoires in COVID-19. Clones were read by immunoSEQ multiplex PCR, and TCRdb kept only the in-frame ones, dropping some. The sample lists approximately 300,000 clones, approximately 90% occurring once. The sample taken for sequencing was PBMCs or T cells enriched from blood (not recorded which). Receptors were obtained from a woman aged 25 to 39 who had been exposed to COVID-19.

Regarding this clone: This same CDR3 is encoded by further DNA sequences in the sample. This chain joins TRBV19 and TRBJ1-2, with 8 bases matching TRBD1. The CDR3 has 14 amino acids. The V gene's germline CDR1 is LNHDA and CDR2 SQIVND (reference sequence). V was clipped by 3 bases and J by 2 bases; unmatched bases: 2. The CDR3 reads CASSIGTGNYGYTF. CDR3 sequence (DNA): TGTGCCAGTAGTATCGGGACAGGCAACTATGGCTACACCTTC. Based on the CDR3 plus reference TRBV19 and TRBJ1-2, the full variable domain is DGGITQSPKYLFRKEGQNVTLSCEQNLNHDAMYWYRQDPGQGLRLIYYSQIVNDFQKGDIAEGYSVSREKKESFPLTVTSAQKNPTAFYLCASSIGTGNYGYTFGSGTRLTVV.

The chain combines TRBV2 with TRBJ1-2; TRBD1 matches at 7 bases. After removal of 1 base from V and 4 bases from J, the junction contained 6 bases not matched to a gene. The CDR3 is 15 amino acids. In germline, CDR1 is SNHLY, CDR2 FYNNEI. CDR3 sequence: CASSEGQGAIYGYTF. DNA of the CDR3: TGTGCCAGCAGTGAAGGACAGGGCGCCATCTATGGCTACACCTTC.

The sample holds one count of this clone. This chain uses TRBV7-9 with TRBJ2-7, with D maybe TRBD2 (7 bases). Germline loops: CDR1 SEHNR, CDR2 FQNEAQ (reference sequence). This CDR3 is 13 amino acids long. The V end was cut by 0 bases, the J end by 9 bases, with 12 bases between. CDR3 bases: TGTGCCAGCAGCTTAGCGGGGGGGCCGTTGCAGTACTTC. It yields the protein CASSLAGGPLQYF.

This clone has a count of ten or more. The V call is TRBV6-4, the J call TRBJ1-2; the match to TRBD1 covers 7 bases. In germline, CDR1 is MRHNA, CDR2 SNTAGT. J lost 2 bases, V lost 0 bases, and 9 bases had no gene match. The CDR3 consists of 17 residues. The DNA for the CDR3 is TGTGCCAGCAGTGACTCGTCCGGGAAGGGACAGAACTATGGCTACACCTTC. This codes for CASSDSSGKGQNYGYTF.

The chain couples TRBV5-4 to TRBJ2-7, with D possibly matching TRBD2 (6 bases). The germline V gene encodes CDR1 SGHNT and CDR2 YYREEE (reference sequence). The CDR3 is 16 amino acids. With 0 bases removed from V and 4 bases from J, the gap between germline ends came to 17 bases. CDR3 bases: TGTGCCAGCAGCTTGGTCGGGGGAGGTCGGTCTTACGAGCAGTACTTC. Protein product: CASSLVGGGRSYEQYF.

This clone has only one observation. The chain employs TRBV12-2 and TRBJ2-7; the table's D call of TRBD2 was not tested on the DNA. TRBV12-2 is labeled a pseudogene. The CDR3 has 18 residues. The CDR3 sequence is CASRLEPAGIHRTYEQYF. DNA for the CDR3: TGTGCAAGTCGCTTAGAACCTGCCGGGATCCATAGAACCTACGAGCAGTACTTC.

The CDR3 spells CASSDGGGESSGANVLTF. In DNA, the CDR3 is TGTGCCAGCAGCGATGGCGGGGGGGAGAGCTCTGGGGCCAACGTCCTGACTTTC. This rearrangement joins TRBV11-3 to TRBJ2-6, with 9 bases aligning to TRBD2. The ends lost 5 bases at V and 0 bases at J; junction bases unmatched: 8. CDR1 SGHNT and CDR2 YENEEA come from the germline V gene. The CDR3 is made up of 18 amino acids.

This sequence joins TRBV5-1 and TRBJ2-2; 7 bases align to TRBD1. The V gene's germline CDR1 is SGHRS and CDR2 YFSETQ. The CDR3 runs to 16 residues. Germline trimming cut 4 bases from V and 6 bases from J; bases unmatched to any gene: 12. CDR3 in DNA: TGCGCCAGCAGCCGAGGGACAGCGAGGGGGTCCGGGGAGCTGTTTTTT. Protein sequence: CASSRGTARGSGELFF.

This clone was picked up a small number of times. The chain employs TRBV7-2 and TRBJ2-1; tentative D call: TRBD1 (5 bases). CDR3 length: 14 residues. The V gene's germline CDR1 is SGHTA and CDR2 FQGNSA. V lost 2 bases and J lost 1, with 6 bases in between. In nucleotides, the CDR3 is TGTGCCAGCAGCTTAAAGGGGTCCTACAATGAGCAGTTCTTC. Translating it yields CASSLKGSYNEQFF.

This sequence joins TRBV5-6 and TRBJ2-2; TRBD2 might be the D (6 bases). Trimming stripped 6 bases from V and 4 bases from J, with 19 bases between. This CDR3 is 16 amino acids long. From germline, CDR1 is SGHDT and CDR2 YYEEEE. As DNA, the CDR3 is TGTGCCAGCAAGAGGGTTTGGGGGGACGGCACCGGGGAGCTGTTTTTT. It specifies CASKRVWGDGTGELFF.

This chain uses TRBV4-3 with TRBJ1-1, with D tentatively TRBD1 (5 bases). V was trimmed by 1 base and J by 0 bases, leaving 9 bases between them. The CDR3 runs to 15 residues. Germline V gives CDR1 LGHNA, CDR2 YSLEER. The CDR3 sequence: CASSQVNRLNTEAFF. DNA for the CDR3: TGCGCCAGCAGCCAAGTAAACAGGTTGAACACTGAAGCTTTCTTT.

This clone came up once. This chain's CDR3 is CASRSRARHSPLHF. In DNA, the CDR3 is TGTGCCAGCAGGTCGAGGGCCCGGCATTCACCCCTCCACTTT. This chain connects TRBV6-5 to TRBJ1-6; no clear D gene. Germline-derived CDR1 and CDR2 are MNHEY and SVGAGI. CDR3 length equals 14 residues. Trimming took off 6 bases at V and 8 bases at J, with 14 bases between the two ends.

The chain joins TRBV27 to TRBJ1-6; 7 bases line up with TRBD1. CDR3 length equals 19 residues. V shed 1 base and J 6 bases; nucleotides not matched to a gene: 15. Germline CDR1 reads MNHEY; CDR2 reads SMNVEV (reference sequence). The CDR3 coding sequence is TGTGCCAGCAGTTTATTTCACGGTCGACAGGGCCCACCTAATTCACCCCTCCACTTT. Protein sequence: CASSLFHGRQGPPNSPLHF.

The chain links TRBV4-1 to TRBJ2-7; a possible D gene is TRBD2 (5 bases). The CDR3 length is 16 residues. The germline V gene has CDR1 MGHRA and CDR2 YSYEKL. V lost 3 bases, J lost 2 bases, and 17 bases lay in between. This chain's CDR3 is CASSHPSRTSAYEQYF. CDR3 nucleotides: TGCGCCAGCAGCCATCCTTCGCGGACTTCAGCCTACGAGCAGTACTTC.

The J gene is TRBJ2-1, the V gene TRBV13; weak D call: TRBD1 (7 bases). Trimming cost V 5 bases and J 3 bases, with 11 bases left between them. The CDR3 runs to 14 residues. Germline V gene lookup returns CDR1 PRHDT and CDR2 FYEKMQ (reference sequence). CDR3 amino acids: CASSPGGLYNEQFF. For the CDR3, the DNA is TGTGCCAGCAGCCCAGGGGGGCTCTACAATGAGCAGTTCTTC.

The J gene is TRBJ2-1, the V gene TRBV30, with D hard to call. The CDR3 has 14 residues. V was clipped by 0 bases and J by 4 bases, with 10 bases between them. Germline assignment: CDR1 GTSNPN and CDR2 SVGIG (reference sequence). The chain's CDR3 is CAWSVRGPYNEQFF. The CDR3, as DNA: TGTGCCTGGAGTGTACGTGGCCCATACAATGAGCAGTTCTTC.

The chain joins TRBV7-2 to TRBJ1-2; 8 bases are shared with TRBD1. This CDR3 is built from 14 residues. With V trimmed by 4 bases and J by 7 bases, 8 bases remained unmatched. Per the germline V gene, CDR1 is SGHTA and CDR2 is FQGNSA. The DNA of the CDR3 is TGTGCCAGCAGCTCCCGGACAGGGAGAATTGGCTACACCTTC. It specifies CASSSRTGRIGYTF.

This chain links TRBV4-1 with TRBJ1-2; tentative D call: TRBD1 (6 bases). V dropped 1 base and J dropped 1 base, with 19 bases sitting between them. The germline CDR1 and CDR2 sequences are MGHRA and YSYEKL. This CDR3 is 18 amino acids long. CDR3 protein: CASSQGRRAGVGNYGYTF. The CDR3 DNA sequence: TGCGCCAGCAGCCAAGGACGTAGGGCAGGGGTGGGTAACTATGGCTACACCTTC.

This clone was observed a few times. V is TRBV11-3 and J is TRBJ2-5, with no clear D. V was trimmed by 0 bases and J by 7 bases, leaving 9 bases between them. Germline values: CDR1 SGHNT, CDR2 YENEEA. This CDR3 has 13 residues. As DNA, the CDR3 is TGTGCCAGCAGCTTAGAAGTGACTGGGACCCAGTACTTC. It yields the protein CASSLEVTGTQYF. The variable domain in full, completed from reference TRBV11-3 and TRBJ2-5, reads EAGVVQSPRYKIIEKKQPVAFWCNPISGHNTLYWYLQNLGQGPELLIRYENEEAVDDSQLPKDRFSAERLKGVDSTLKIQPAELGDSAVYLCASSLEVTGTQYFGPGTRLLVL.

The chain combines TRBV5-4 with TRBJ2-5; 12 nucleotides align to TRBD2. J was trimmed by 4 bases and V by 6 bases; bases with no gene match: 4. The CDR3 covers 14 residues. The germline gives CDR1 SGHNT, CDR2 YYREEE (reference sequence). This chain's CDR3 is CASTLAGGLETQYF. As DNA, the CDR3 is TGTGCCAGCACCCTAGCGGGGGGGCTAGAGACCCAGTACTTC.

The chain couples TRBV5-1 to TRBJ2-3; 9 positions agree with TRBD2. J was trimmed by 3 bases and V by 0 bases; bases with no gene match: 5. This CDR3 region has 16 residues. Germline CDR1 reads SGHRS; CDR2 reads YFSETQ. The CDR3, as DNA: TGCGCCAGCAGCTTGGGGTGGAGCGGGGGGACAGATACGCAGTATTTT. This encodes CASSLGWSGGTDTQYF. Looking up the rest from reference TRBV5-1 and TRBJ2-3 gives the full variable domain: KAGVTQTPRYLIKTRGQQVTLSCSPISGHRSVSWYQQTPGQGLQFLFEYFSETQRNKGNFPGRFSGRQFSNSRSEMNVSTLELGDSALYLCASSLGWSGGTDTQYFGPGTRLTVL.

This clone was observed a handful of times. V usage is TRBV6-5 and J usage is TRBJ2-1, with D perhaps matching TRBD1 (6 bases). Between the trimmed V and J ends, which lost 7 bases and 5 bases, there was a span of 12 bases. Per germline, CDR1 MNHEY and CDR2 SVGAGI. There are 13 residues in the CDR3. This CDR3 reads CASIGTNHNEQFF. The CDR3, as DNA: TGTGCCAGCATCGGGACAAACCACAATGAGCAGTTCTTC.